One sample yielded the 25 T cell receptor beta chains listed below, sequenced in a study of T cell responses to AZD1222 COVID-19 vaccine. TCRdb keeps only in-frame clones here, not all; method: immunoSEQ multiplex PCR. The sample contains tens of thousands of clones, around nine tenths of which appear only once. Material: peripheral blood, obtained on day 0 of MenACWY control vaccination. These receptors were collected from an adult in good health.

This chain connects TRBV2 to TRBJ1-2, with D uncertain. V was trimmed by 2 bases and J by 4 bases, leaving 8 bases between them. The CDR3 runs to 13 residues. Germline assignment: CDR1 SNHLY and CDR2 FYNNEI. The CDR3 bases are TGTGCCAGCAGTGAAAATCTCCCCTATGGCTACACCTTC. Protein: CASSENLPYGYTF. Variable domain in full (rest from reference TRBV2 and TRBJ1-2): EPEVTQTPSHQVTQMGQEVILRCVPISNHLYFYWYRQILGQKVEFLVSFYNNEISEKSEIFDDQFSVERPDGSNFTLKIRSTKLEDSAMYFCASSENLPYGYTFGSGTRLTVV.

This rearrangement joins TRBV4-3 to TRBJ2-6; D call uncertain. With 0 bases removed from V and 2 bases from J, the gap between germline ends came to 14 bases. CDR1 and CDR2 from the germline V gene are LGHNA and YSLEER. The CDR3 contains 18 residues. As DNA, the CDR3 is TGCGCCAGCAGCCAAGAGGTGGCAGGTCGGGCTGGGGCCAACGTCCTGACTTTC. Protein: CASSQEVAGRAGANVLTF.

The chain uses TRBV29-1 and TRBJ2-5; D gene uncertain. CDR1 and CDR2 (germline): SQVTM, ANQGSEA. The V end lost 4 bases, the J end lost 5 bases, and 17 bases lay between the germline ends. The CDR3 contains 14 residues. This CDR3 is CSVVGVLVSETQYF. Here the CDR3 DNA reads TGCAGCGTTGTCGGTGTATTGGTTTCGGAGACCCAGTACTTC.

As DNA, the CDR3 is TGTGCCAGCAGCTCCTCACACAATGAGCAGTTCTTC. Protein product: CASSSSHNEQFF. V is TRBV11-2 and J is TRBJ2-1; D unresolved. Per the germline V gene, CDR1 is SGHAT and CDR2 is FQNNGV. The V end was cut by 4 bases, the J end by 5 bases, with 6 bases between. The CDR3 has 12 amino acids.

V gene TRBV4-3 combines with J gene TRBJ2-1; tentative D call: TRBD2 (6 bases). Germline-derived CDR1 and CDR2 are LGHNA and YSLEER. The CDR3 spans 16 residues. V dropped 0 bases and J dropped 6 bases, with 15 bases sitting between them. DNA for the CDR3: TGCGCCAGCAGCCAAGATCATGGCGGGGACCTCAATGAGCAGTTCTTC. Translation gives CASSQDHGGDLNEQFF.

V is TRBV27 and J is TRBJ2-3, with 7 bases fitting TRBD2. With 6 bases clipped from V and 2 bases from J, the junction kept 11 bases outside the gene matches. The CDR3 totals 16 residues. From germline, CDR1 is MNHEY and CDR2 SMNVEV (reference sequence). CDR3 in DNA: TGTGCCAGCAGATCTCTTGGGGGGGTCCTCACAGATACGCAGTATTTT. Its translation: CASRSLGGVLTDTQYF.

A few counts support this clone. The chain carries TRBV19 and TRBJ2-1; D not certain. Germline loops: CDR1 LNHDA, CDR2 SQIVND (reference sequence). The CDR3 consists of 13 residues. V shed 3 bases and J shed 4 bases, with 7 bases lying between them. The CDR3 nucleotides read TGTGCCAGTAGTATGAGCCGATACAATGAGCAGTTCTTC. Translation: CASSMSRYNEQFF.

This rearrangement joins TRBV5-1 to TRBJ1-2, with 7 bases fitting TRBD1. The J segment lost 0 bases and the V segment lost 4 bases, leaving 6 bases of the junction unmatched. Germline CDR1 is SGHRS and CDR2 is YFSETQ. This CDR3 is 15 amino acids long. CDR3 DNA sequence: TGCGCCAGCAGCCCGGGGGACAGAGCTAACTATGGCTACACCTTC. Its translation is CASSPGDRANYGYTF.

V is TRBV4-3 and J is TRBJ1-2; TRBD1 matches at 8 bases. With 1 base clipped from V and 2 bases from J, the junction kept 0 bases outside the gene matches. The length of the CDR3 is 14 residues. Germline assignment: CDR1 LGHNA and CDR2 YSLEER. CDR3: CASSQGTGNYGYTF. CDR3 coding DNA: TGCGCCAGCAGCCAAGGGACAGGGAACTATGGCTACACCTTC.

This chain links TRBV7-2 with TRBJ1-1, with TRBD1 as a possible D gene (5 bases). CDR1 is SGHTA and CDR2 is FQGNSA in the germline V gene. With 1 base removed from V and 3 bases from J, the gap between germline ends came to 9 bases. This CDR3 region has 14 residues. The CDR3 is CASSLVGADTEAFF. DNA for the CDR3: TGTGCCAGCAGCTTAGTAGGGGCGGACACTGAAGCTTTCTTT.

The chain couples TRBV7-2 to TRBJ2-3, with D unclear. CDR1 and CDR2 from the germline V gene are SGHTA and FQGNSA. This CDR3 comprises 13 residues. Trimming stripped 1 base from V and 8 bases from J, with 10 bases between. This chain's CDR3 is CASSLDTFGTQYF. The CDR3 bases are TGTGCCAGCAGCTTAGATACCTTTGGTACGCAGTATTTT. The full variable domain, completed using reference TRBV7-2 and TRBJ2-3, is GAGVSQSPSNKVTEKGKDVELRCDPISGHTALYWYRQSLGQGLEFLIYFQGNSAPDKSGLPSDRFSAERTGGSVSTLTIQRTQQEDSAVYLCASSLDTFGTQYFGPGTRLTVL.

The chain combines TRBV6-5 with TRBJ2-5; 8 bases fit TRBD1. J was trimmed by 7 bases and V by 7 bases; bases with no gene match: 14. The V gene's germline CDR1 is MNHEY and CDR2 SVGAGI. The CDR3 is 15 residues long. The CDR3: CASTSQPTGAGTQYF. Written as DNA, the CDR3 is TGTGCCAGCACCTCCCAACCGACAGGGGCCGGGACCCAGTACTTC.

This clone has just a few counts. The chain employs TRBV5-8 and TRBJ1-1; D might be TRBD1 (6 bases). This CDR3 comprises 14 residues. In germline, CDR1 is SGHTS, CDR2 YDEGEE. Trimming left V 3 bases short and J 5 bases short, with 14 bases between. CDR3 sequence (DNA): TGTGCCAGCAGCTCACGGGGGCGGCGAACTGAAGCTTTCTTT. It specifies CASSSRGRRTEAFF.

The V call is TRBV25-1, the J call TRBJ1-6; no firm D call. Germline assignment: CDR1 MGHDK and CDR2 SYGVNS. This CDR3 is 12 amino acids long. Trimming took off 0 bases at V and 9 bases at J, with 3 bases between the two ends. The CDR3 loop reads CASSEYVSPLHF. Here the CDR3 DNA reads TGTGCCAGCAGTGAATATGTTTCACCCCTCCACTTT. Full variable domain (outside the CDR3, taken from reference TRBV25-1 and TRBJ1-6): EADIYQTPRYLVIGTGKKITLECSQTMGHDKMYWYQQDPGMELHLIHYSYGVNSTEKGDLSSESTVSRIRTEHFPLTLESARPSHTSQYLCASSEYVSPLHFGNGTRLTVT.

This clone is a singleton in its sample. This sequence joins TRBV27 and TRBJ2-7; TRBD2 might be the D (6 bases). The V gene lost 6 bases and the J gene lost 2 bases, with 17 bases spanning the gap. There are 15 residues in the CDR3. In germline, CDR1 is MNHEY, CDR2 SMNVEV (reference sequence). CDR3 DNA: TGTGCCAGCAGGGGTGGGGGGATGAGGGCCTACGAGCAGTACTTC. This translates into CASRGGGMRAYEQYF.

The chain joins TRBV24-1 to TRBJ2-3, with D possibly TRBD2 on 6 matching bases. Trimming stripped 3 bases from V and 5 bases from J, with 35 bases between. Germline V CDR1 and CDR2: KGHDR, SFDVKD. The CDR3 length is 22 residues. The CDR3 spells CATSDRGFGSRLSSHNRDTQYF. CDR3 DNA sequence: TGTGCCACCAGTGATCGGGGGTTCGGTAGTAGACTTTCATCCCATAACCGAGATACGCAGTATTTT.

The chain links TRBV3-1 (or the pseudogene TRBV3-2) to TRBJ1-3; D uncertain. The CDR3 consists of 16 residues. V lost 0 bases to trimming and J lost 0 bases, with 9 bases between them. Germline V gene data show CDR1 as LGHDT and CDR2 as YNNKEL (reference sequence). CDR3 bases: TGTGCCAGCAGCCAAGAGGTCAGAACCTCTGGAAACACCATATATTTT. As protein: CASSQEVRTSGNTIYF.

The chain links TRBV3-1 (or the pseudogene TRBV3-2) to TRBJ2-3; tentative D call: TRBD2 (7 bases). Germline lookup yields CDR1 LGHDT and CDR2 YNNKEL (reference sequence). This CDR3 is 16 amino acids long. V was shortened by 6 bases and J by 0 bases, with 16 bases between the two germline ends. The CDR3 reads CASSPGGHSSTDTQYF. CDR3 bases: TGTGCCAGCAGTCCCGGGGGGCACTCTAGCACAGATACGCAGTATTTT.

The V gene is TRBV3-1 (or the pseudogene TRBV3-2), the J gene TRBJ1-1; tentative D call: TRBD1 (5 bases). The CDR3 runs 19 residues. Trimming took off 4 bases at V and 4 bases at J, with 28 bases between the two ends. Germline V gene lookup returns CDR1 LGHDT and CDR2 YNNKEL (reference sequence). The CDR3 DNA is TGTGCCAGCAGCCCCAGATTAGGACACGGGTTTGGAATCCGCACTGAAGCTTTCTTT. This translates into CASSPRLGHGFGIRTEAFF.

The chain links TRBV9 to TRBJ2-3, with TRBD2 matching 7 bases. Losses at the gene ends were 2 bases for V and 2 bases for J; bases not matched to a gene: 8. Germline V CDR1 and CDR2: SGDLS, YYNGEE. The CDR3 runs 16 residues. Here the CDR3 DNA reads TGTGCCAGCAGCGTCCGGGGCGGGGACTACACAGATACGCAGTATTTT. Its protein is CASSVRGGDYTDTQYF. The whole variable domain, filled in from reference TRBV9 and TRBJ2-3, reads DSGVTQTPKHLITATGQRVTLRCSPRSGDLSVYWYQQSLDQGLQFLIQYYNGEERAKGNILERFSAQQFPDLHSELNLSSLELGDSALYFCASSVRGGDYTDTQYFGPGTRLTVL.

The chain recombines TRBV4-2 with TRBJ1-5; D is unclear. Looked up from germline, CDR1 is LGHNA and CDR2 is YNFKEQ. The CDR3 has 13 residues. Deletions cut 2 bases from V and 5 bases from J, with 7 bases between. The CDR3 is CASSQPGDQPQHF. CDR3 DNA sequence: TGTGCCAGCAGCCAACCTGGTGATCAGCCCCAGCATTTT.

This clone was counted once. This chain joins TRBV12-3 or TRBV12-4 and TRBJ1-6; D is undetermined. Deletions cut 6 bases from V and 9 bases from J, with 9 bases between. The CDR3 sequence is 12 residues long. The CDR3 nucleotides read TGTGCCAGCAGCTCCAACGGTTCACCCCTCCACTTT. Translated: CASSSNGSPLHF.

This clone was observed a few times. V gene TRBV9 combines with J gene TRBJ1-1; D unresolved. The CDR3 totals 13 residues. Germline assignment: CDR1 SGDLS and CDR2 YYNGEE. Trimming took 4 bases from V and 11 from J, leaving 18 bases between them. CDR3 nucleotide sequence: TGTGCCAGCAGCTCCGGGGTTCCCGGAGAGGCTTTCTTT. This encodes CASSSGVPGEAFF.

The chain joins TRBV5-4 to TRBJ1-2; unclear D gene. The CDR3 has 15 residues. V was clipped by 4 bases and J by 1 base, with 14 bases between them. The V gene's germline CDR1 is SGHNT and CDR2 YYREEE (reference sequence). CDR3 in amino acids: CASSPDGGFNYGYTF. For the CDR3, the DNA is TGTGCCAGCAGCCCTGACGGAGGATTTAACTATGGCTACACCTTC. Full variable domain (missing parts from reference TRBV5-4 and TRBJ1-2): ETGVTQSPTHLIKTRGQQVTLRCSSQSGHNTVSWYQQALGQGPQFIFQYYREEENGRGNFPPRFSGLQFPNYSSELNVNALELDDSALYLCASSPDGGFNYGYTFGSGTRLTVV.

The gene calls are TRBV5-1 and TRBJ2-7, with 10 bases aligning to TRBD1. The CDR3 is made up of 14 amino acids. Germline loops: CDR1 SGHRS, CDR2 YFSETQ. The trim removed 7 bases at V and 2 bases at J, leaving 6 bases unmatched. The CDR3 sequence: CASELGTGAYEQYF. CDR3 DNA: TGCGCCAGCGAGCTAGGGACAGGGGCCTACGAGCAGTACTTC.